Reported below is one T cell receptor (beta chain). V lost 4 bases and J 1 base, leaving 14 bases between the germline ends. The CDR3 has 16 amino acids. Looked up from germline, CDR1 is SGDLS and CDR2 is YYNGEE. This sample was included in a study of blood T cell repertoires in COVID-19. Whole-study context: Spain, Italy and the United States supplied samples that represented acute and convalescent COVID-19. Nucleic acid was either cDNA or gDNA, and it came from T cells, B-cell-depleted T cells, or PBMCs.

Patients in Seattle were enrolled during active infection, then followed longitudinally. Authors' analysis steps: Cell counts per sample came from amplifying reference gene primers. The protocol was immunoSEQ multiplex PCR, while the TCRdb copy is restricted to in-frame clones and leaves out a portion. V and J calls and clone size are copied from that table; D and trimming were computed from the DNA. This sample carries approximately 200,000 clones, approximately 87% of them seen once, and the ten largest clones take 18%. Sequenced input: peripheral blood. This TCR derives from a person in their 70s with COVID-19, enrolled during active disease. The V call is TRBV9, the J call TRBJ2-2, with D possibly being TRBD2 (6 bases). The CDR3 loop is CASSIGTLWNTGELFF. CDR3 nucleotide sequence: TGTGCCAGCAGCATTGGGACTCTCTGGAACACCGGGGAGCTGTTTTTT.